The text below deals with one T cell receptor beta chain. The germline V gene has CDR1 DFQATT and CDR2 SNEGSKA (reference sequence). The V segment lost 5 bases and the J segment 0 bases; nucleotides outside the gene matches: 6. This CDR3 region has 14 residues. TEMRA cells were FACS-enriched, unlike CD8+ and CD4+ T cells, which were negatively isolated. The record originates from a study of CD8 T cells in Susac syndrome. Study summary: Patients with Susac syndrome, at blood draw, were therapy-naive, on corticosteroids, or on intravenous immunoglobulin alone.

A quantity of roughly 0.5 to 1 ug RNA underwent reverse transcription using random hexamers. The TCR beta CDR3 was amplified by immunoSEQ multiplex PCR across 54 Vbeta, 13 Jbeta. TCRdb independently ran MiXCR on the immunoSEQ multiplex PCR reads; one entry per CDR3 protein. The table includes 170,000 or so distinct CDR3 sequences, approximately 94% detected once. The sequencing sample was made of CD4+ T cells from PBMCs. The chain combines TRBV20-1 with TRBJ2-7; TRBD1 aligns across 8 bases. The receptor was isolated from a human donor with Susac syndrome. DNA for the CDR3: TGCAGTGCTGCCCGGACAGGGAGCTCCTACGAGCAGTACTTC. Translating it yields CSAARTGSSYEQYF.